This TCR beta chain was sequenced in a study of blood T cell repertoires in COVID-19. The overall study: The United States, Italy and Spain provided the acute and convalescent COVID-19 samples.

Original methodology: By means of reference gene primer amplification, nucleated cell counts were estimated. Repertoires were generated with immunoSEQ multiplex PCR, while TCRdb's copy carries only in-frame clones and drops some. V and J calls and clone size follow that table, whereas D and trimming were derived from the DNA. Among 140,000 to 150,000 clones listed, around 82% were seen once. Trimming removed 4 bases from V and 2 bases from J, with 12 bases in between. Germline values: CDR1 KGHSH, CDR2 LQKENI. The CDR3 contains 14 residues. V and J are TRBV18 and TRBJ2-7; D perhaps matches TRBD1 (6 bases). The clonotype originates from a man aged 60 to 75 with active or convalescent COVID-19. The sequencing input was peripheral blood. The CDR3: CASSLGQTTYEQYF. Written as DNA, the CDR3 is TGTGCCAGCTCACTCGGACAGACCACCTACGAGCAGTACTTC.